The 11 T cell receptor beta chains given below trace back to one sample, sequenced in a study of blood T cell repertoires in COVID-19. TCRdb keeps only in-frame clones here, not all; method: immunoSEQ multiplex PCR. This table has about 58,000 clones, 60% to 85% appearing once. Sequencing was performed on peripheral blood. All receptors derive from a human donor in a cohort sampled during active COVID-19.

This clone was observed a few times. V is TRBV27 and J is TRBJ2-5; D remains ambiguous. Trimming stripped 3 bases from V and 1 base from J, with 9 bases between. The germline gives CDR1 MNHEY, CDR2 SMNVEV (reference sequence). This CDR3 region has 14 residues. CDR3 region: CASSLSSVQETQYF. CDR3 nucleotide sequence: TGTGCCAGCAGTTTGAGTTCGGTCCAAGAGACCCAGTACTTC.

Of note for this clone: In the same sample, other DNA sequences code for this CDR3. The chain employs TRBV29-1 and TRBJ1-2; D perhaps matches TRBD1 (6 bases). The CDR3 covers 10 residues. Germline assignment: CDR1 SQVTM and CDR2 ANQGSEA. The V end was cut by 7 bases, the J end by 3 bases, with 6 bases between. The DNA for the CDR3 is TGCAGCGCAGGGGACTATGGCTACACCTTC. This codes for CSAGDYGYTF.

In this sample, this clone turned up a few times. The chain carries TRBV6-2 or TRBV6-3 and TRBJ1-2; D not certain. Germline V gene sequence: CDR1 MNHEY, CDR2 SVGEGT. The CDR3 has 14 amino acids. Deletions cut 2 bases from V and 7 bases from J, with 14 bases between. This chain's CDR3 is CASSYATIYAGYTF. The CDR3 DNA sequence: TGTGCCAGCAGTTACGCCACAATATATGCTGGCTACACCTTC.

J is TRBJ2-1 and V is TRBV5-8; no clear D gene. Trimming removed 0 bases from V and 0 bases from J, with 7 bases in between. The CDR3 spans 15 residues. CDR1 and CDR2 (germline): SGHTS, YDEGEE. This CDR3 reads CASSLGVRSYNEQFF. Here the CDR3 DNA reads TGTGCCAGCAGCTTGGGCGTGCGCTCCTACAATGAGCAGTTCTTC.

The rearrangement links TRBV7-8 to TRBJ1-2; D not certain. V lost 5 bases, J lost 1 base, and 11 bases lay in between. There are 14 residues in the CDR3. The germline V gene encodes CDR1 SGHVS and CDR2 FQNEAQ. CDR3 in DNA: TGTGCCAGCAGCCACGAGGGCCTTAACTATGGCTACACCTTC. Translation: CASSHEGLNYGYTF.

V usage is TRBV29-1 and J usage is TRBJ2-7; possibly TRBD2 for D (6 bases). Germline assignment: CDR1 SQVTM and CDR2 ANQGSEA. The CDR3 totals 12 residues. Deletions cut 7 bases from V and 2 bases from J, with 12 bases between. CDR3 in amino acids: CSGRDGTYEQYF. DNA for the CDR3: TGCAGCGGGCGGGACGGAACCTACGAGCAGTACTTC.

J is TRBJ2-7 and V is TRBV4-2; TRBD2 agrees at 11 bases. V gave up 3 bases and J gave up 2 bases; unmatched junction bases: 6. The CDR3 covers 16 residues. Germline V gene sequence: CDR1 LGHNA, CDR2 YNFKEQ. The CDR3 is CASSQVFSGGAYEQYF. As DNA, the CDR3 is TGTGCCAGCAGCCAGGTCTTTAGCGGGGGGGCCTACGAGCAGTACTTC.

CDR3 amino acids: CASSSSGSVYTDTQYF. CDR3 coding DNA: TGTGCCAGCAGTTCCAGCGGGAGTGTTTACACAGATACGCAGTATTTT. V and J are TRBV27 and TRBJ2-3; 8 bases align to TRBD2. The CDR3 is 16 residues long. The germline CDR1 and CDR2 sequences are MNHEY and SMNVEV (reference sequence). Germline trimming cut 4 bases from V and 2 bases from J; bases unmatched to any gene: 8.

This clone was seen once. The rearrangement links TRBV4-3 to TRBJ1-4; the D is unclear. The CDR3 runs 16 residues. Germline V gene sequence: CDR1 LGHNA, CDR2 YSLEER. The ends were cut back, 0 bases at V and 0 bases at J, with 8 bases in the middle. The CDR3 region is CASSQEQIATNEKLFF. The CDR3 nucleotides are TGCGCCAGCAGCCAAGAACAGATTGCAACTAATGAAAAACTGTTTTTT.

The chain is built from TRBV9 and TRBJ1-1; tentatively, D is TRBD1 (6 bases). This CDR3 has 14 residues. Germline lookup yields CDR1 SGDLS and CDR2 YYNGEE. V lost 6 bases and J lost 4, with 16 bases in between. In DNA, the CDR3 is TGTGCCAGCACCGCCCTACAGGGCCGCACTGAAGCTTTCTTT. Translation: CASTALQGRTEAFF.

This clone was seen just once. V is TRBV27 and J is TRBJ2-3; D call uncertain. The ends were cut back, 4 bases at V and 3 bases at J, with 8 bases in the middle. From germline, CDR1 is MNHEY and CDR2 SMNVEV (reference sequence). The CDR3 consists of 13 residues. In DNA form, the CDR3 reads TGTGCCAGCAGTTACGACGGGACAGATACGCAGTATTTT. It specifies CASSYDGTDTQYF.